A single sample is the source of the 15 T cell receptor beta chains below, sequenced in a study of cytomegalovirus exposure and HLA in healthy donors. With 60 Vbeta and 13 Jbeta primers, the PCR was carried out. Produced via immunoSEQ multiplex PCR; TCRdb's table is partial and in-frame only. Of about 72,000 clones in the sample, roughly four fifths were seen once. The sample comprised PBMCs. The receptors come from a man younger than 35 in good health and CMV-seronegative.

CDR3 sequence reads: CASSSNQETQYF. CDR3 DNA: TGCGCCAGCAGCTCCAACCAAGAGACCCAGTACTTC. The chain links TRBV5-1 to TRBJ2-5, with unresolved D. Trimming removed 3 bases at V and 0 bases at J, with 3 bases between. This CDR3 comprises 12 residues. Germline V lookup: CDR1 SGHRS, CDR2 YFSETQ.

V is TRBV6-5 and J is TRBJ2-1, with 8 positions matching TRBD2. Germline values: CDR1 MNHEY, CDR2 SVGAGI. This CDR3 spans 12 amino acids. V lost 9 bases to trimming and J lost 5 bases; unmatched junction nucleotides: 3. The CDR3 here is CASSGTNNEQFF. The CDR3 DNA reads as TGTGCCAGTAGCGGGACAAACAATGAGCAGTTCTTC.

In its sample, this clone was seen a few times. The rearrangement links TRBV10-2 to TRBJ1-1, with a weak D call TRBD1 (5 bases). Germline V lookup: CDR1 WSHSY, CDR2 SAAADI. V lost 2 bases and J 0 bases, leaving 10 bases between the germline ends. This CDR3 is built from 15 residues. The CDR3 DNA sequence: TGCGCCAGCAGTGAGAGAGAAGGGGTGAACACTGAAGCTTTCTTT. It codes for CASSEREGVNTEAFF.

The chain carries TRBV6-5 and TRBJ1-1, with 7 bases matching TRBD1. The germline gives CDR1 MNHEY, CDR2 SVGAGI. V gave up 10 bases and J gave up 10 bases; unmatched junction bases: 15. The CDR3 has 13 residues. The CDR3: CATHRDSRSGAFF. CDR3 sequence (DNA): TGTGCCACCCACCGGGACAGCAGATCCGGAGCTTTCTTT.

This clone came up a few times. V and J are TRBV4-1 and TRBJ1-1; no reliable D call. V gave up 0 bases and J gave up 0 bases, with 5 bases separating them. The length of the CDR3 is 14 residues. Germline lookup yields CDR1 MGHRA and CDR2 YSYEKL. For the CDR3, the DNA is TGCGCCAGCAGCCAAGACAGGATGAACACTGAAGCTTTCTTT. It codes for CASSQDRMNTEAFF.

The CDR3 sequence is CASSVAINEQFF. For the CDR3, the DNA is TGTGCCAGCAGTGTCGCGATAAATGAGCAGTTCTTC. V and J are TRBV28 and TRBJ2-1, with D unresolved. V was clipped by 5 bases and J by 7 bases, with 9 bases between them. The CDR3 has 12 amino acids. Per the germline V gene, CDR1 is MDHEN and CDR2 is SYDVKM.

CDR3 nucleotide sequence: TGTGCCAGCAGTGAACTTACAGGGTGGGGCACTGAAGCTTTCTTT. Its translation: CASSELTGWGTEAFF. The rearrangement uses TRBV2 and TRBJ1-1; the D gene is possibly TRBD1 (6 bases). The CDR3 has 15 amino acids. CDR1 is SNHLY, CDR2 FYNNEI, per germline. V shed 2 bases and J shed 4 bases, with 14 bases lying between them.

The V gene is TRBV5-1, the J gene TRBJ1-1; D perhaps matches TRBD1 (6 bases). The CDR3 is made up of 14 amino acids. CDR1 and CDR2 from the germline V gene are SGHRS and YFSETQ. Trimming pared 0 bases from V and 4 bases from J, leaving 10 bases between. The CDR3 nucleotides read TGCGCCAGCAGCTTGGCTGGGGGCTTCACTGAAGCTTTCTTT. Residues: CASSLAGGFTEAFF.

V is TRBV27 and J is TRBJ2-3; D remains unclear. Per the germline V gene, CDR1 is MNHEY and CDR2 is SMNVEV (reference sequence). With 5 bases removed from V and 0 bases from J, the gap between germline ends came to 9 bases. The CDR3 runs 14 residues. CDR3 protein: CASSDLASTDTQYF. CDR3 nucleotides: TGTGCCAGCAGTGACTTAGCTAGCACAGATACGCAGTATTTT.

The CDR3 nucleotides are TGTGCCAGCAGCTCCCCACTTAACTCCCGCGATACGCAGTATTTT. It encodes CASSSPLNSRDTQYF. The chain recombines TRBV7-9 with TRBJ2-3; D call uncertain. The CDR3 is 15 amino acids. Looked up from germline, CDR1 is SEHNR and CDR2 is FQNEAQ (reference sequence). The V end was cut by 4 bases, the J end by 6 bases, with 17 bases between.

The table lists this clone with a count of one. V usage is TRBV5-1 and J usage is TRBJ2-1, with D maybe TRBD1 (6 bases). This CDR3 region has 17 residues. Per the germline V gene, CDR1 is SGHRS and CDR2 is YFSETQ. V shed 4 bases and J shed 2 bases, with 19 bases lying between them. The CDR3 region has the DNA TGCGCCAGCAGCCTCGGGACAACCGATTTGACCTACAATGAGCAGTTCTTC. Amino acid sequence: CASSLGTTDLTYNEQFF.

The chain employs TRBV7-3 and TRBJ2-7, with D perhaps TRBD1 (5 bases). Per germline, CDR1 SGHTA and CDR2 FQGTGA. V was clipped by 5 bases and J by 0 bases, with 11 bases between them. There are 14 residues in the CDR3. The CDR3 reads CASSLQGSSYEQYF. In DNA, the CDR3 is TGTGCCAGCAGCCTTCAGGGAAGCTCCTACGAGCAGTACTTC. Filled out from reference TRBV7-3 and TRBJ2-7, the complete variable domain reads GAGVSQTPSNKVTEKGKYVELRCDPISGHTALYWYRQSLGQGPEFLIYFQGTGAADDSGLPNDRFFAVRPEGSVSTLKIQRTERGDSAVYLCASSLQGSSYEQYFGPGTRLTVT.

V is TRBV2 and J is TRBJ2-5, with 9 positions matching TRBD2. Unmatched junction bases numbered 2, after V lost 6 bases and J lost 0 bases. The CDR3 is made up of 14 amino acids. Germline V gives CDR1 SNHLY, CDR2 FYNNEI. Here the CDR3 reads CASRRLADQETQYF. For the CDR3, the DNA is TGTGCCAGCAGGAGACTAGCGGACCAAGAGACCCAGTACTTC.

The chain recombines TRBV16 with TRBJ1-3; D is undetermined. The germline gives CDR1 KGHSY, CDR2 FQNENV. The V end lost 2 bases, the J end lost 0 bases, and 14 bases lay between the germline ends. This CDR3 contains 17 residues. CDR3: CASSQRTHSSSGNTIYF. Here the CDR3 DNA reads TGTGCCAGCAGCCAACGGACTCACAGTTCCTCTGGAAACACCATATATTTT.

The chain is built from TRBV5-1 and TRBJ1-6; 9 positions match TRBD1. After removal of 0 bases from V and 10 bases from J, the junction contained 5 bases not matched to a gene. The CDR3 totals 15 residues. Germline CDR1 and CDR2: SGHRS and YFSETQ. DNA for the CDR3: TGCGCCAGCAGCTTGGGGGAGACAGGGGGATCACCCCTCCACTTT. This translates into CASSLGETGGSPLHF.